The 14 T cell receptor beta chains reported below all come from one sample, sequenced in a study of T cell repertoires in cytomegalovirus infection. MiXCR was run by TCRdb on the reads, yielding one entry per CDR3 protein. Of approximately 1,000,000 distinct CDR3 sequences detected, less than 35% appear once; the ten largest clones hold roughly an eighth. No antigens are known for them. Sequencing used cultured CD8+ T cells from PBMCs, obtained from culture after CMV antigen stimulation. The source is a human donor in good health (CMV status not recorded). Some clones in this sample may be carry-over from other donors' samples.

The gene calls are TRBV6-5 and TRBJ2-3; 11 nucleotides match TRBD2. The CDR3 extends over 15 amino acids. Germline V gene sequence: CDR1 MNHEY, CDR2 SVGAGI. V lost 8 bases, J lost 6 bases, and 10 bases stayed unmatched. The CDR3 region has the DNA TGTGCCAGCGCCTGGGGGGCTAGCGGGGGGGATACGCAGTATTTT. Its translation is CASAWGASGGDTQYF.

This clonotype was seen many times. The chain links TRBV27 to TRBJ2-2; TRBD1 aligns across 7 bases. V shed 0 bases and J 8 bases; nucleotides not matched to a gene: 3. Germline CDR1 and CDR2: MNHEY and SMNVEV (reference sequence). The CDR3 consists of 14 residues. CDR3 nucleotide sequence: TGTGCCAGCAGTTTATCGAAGGGGGCAGGGGAGCTGTTTTTT. Translated, it gives CASSLSKGAGELFF.

This clonotype has at least ten counts. The CDR3 DNA reads as TGTGCCAGCAGCTTAACCCCGGTATGGGACAACTCTGGAAACACCATATATTTT. Protein sequence: CASSLTPVWDNSGNTIYF. The V gene is TRBV7-3, the J gene TRBJ1-3; the D gene is possibly TRBD1 (6 bases). CDR1 SGHTA and CDR2 FQGTGA come from the germline V gene. V was cut by 0 bases and J by 0 bases, with 15 bases left in between. This CDR3 comprises 18 residues.

This clonotype was observed a handful of times. CDR3 in DNA: TGTGCCAGCAGATCGGACAGGGGGAGATACAATGAGCAGTTCTTC. The encoded protein is CASRSDRGRYNEQFF. The chain couples TRBV6-6 to TRBJ2-1, with 10 bases fitting TRBD1. This CDR3 has 15 residues. CDR1 is MNHNY and CDR2 is SVGAGI in the germline V gene (reference sequence). After removal of 6 bases from V and 4 bases from J, the junction contained 6 bases not matched to a gene.

The chain employs TRBV25-1 and TRBJ1-1; D not certain. V was shortened by 5 bases and J by 3 bases, with 10 bases between the two germline ends. CDR1 and CDR2 from the germline V gene are MGHDK and SYGVNS. The CDR3 sequence is 13 residues long. CDR3: CASSLLAHTEAFF. The CDR3 bases are TGTGCCAGCAGTTTGTTGGCACACACTGAAGCTTTCTTT.

This chain links TRBV10-3 with TRBJ2-7, with TRBD1 identical over 7 bases. CDR1 is ENHRY, CDR2 SYGVKD, per germline. The CDR3 runs 12 residues. The V segment lost 7 bases and the J segment 4 bases; nucleotides outside the gene matches: 4. The CDR3 coding sequence is TGTGCCATCATGGGACAGAGTTACGAGCAGTACTTC. It codes for CAIMGQSYEQYF.

The V gene is TRBV27, the J gene TRBJ1-4, with TRBD1 as a possible D gene (6 bases). V was cut by 4 bases and J by 0 bases, with 21 bases left in between. This CDR3 contains 19 residues. CDR1 and CDR2 from the germline V gene are MNHEY and SMNVEV (reference sequence). This chain's CDR3 is CASSSYRDTLFATNEKLFF. The CDR3 bases are TGTGCCAGCAGTTCCTACCGGGACACTCTTTTTGCAACTAATGAAAAACTGTTTTTT. Full variable domain (outside the CDR3, taken from reference TRBV27 and TRBJ1-4): EAQVTQNPRYLITVTGKKLTVTCSQNMNHEYMSWYRQDPGLGLRQIYYSMNVEVTDKGDVPEGYKVSRKEKRNFPLILESPSPNQTSLYFCASSSYRDTLFATNEKLFFGSGTQLSVL.

In its sample, this clonotype was seen a few times. This rearrangement joins TRBV4-3 to TRBJ2-1, with D uncertain. From germline, CDR1 is LGHNA and CDR2 YSLEER. Trimming cost V 5 bases and J 7 bases, with 9 bases left between them. This CDR3 has 12 residues. The CDR3 nucleotides are TGCGCCAGCAGCTCGTGGCGTAATGAGCAGTTCTTC. Its protein product is CASSSWRNEQFF.

J is TRBJ2-5 and V is TRBV6-6, with 12 bases that match TRBD2. J lost 5 bases, V lost 0 bases, and 16 bases had no gene match. The CDR3 has 20 amino acids. Germline CDR1 MNHNY, CDR2 SVGAGI (reference sequence). CDR3 loop: CASSYSNIFFGLAGSETQYF. DNA for the CDR3: TGTGCCAGCAGTTACTCGAACATTTTTTTTGGACTAGCGGGGAGCGAGACCCAGTACTTC.

This clonotype has just a few counts. The genes are TRBV6-1 and TRBJ1-5; 8 bases align to TRBD1. V shed 8 bases and J 7 bases; nucleotides not matched to a gene: 10. This CDR3 is 14 amino acids long. Germline CDR1 MNHNS, CDR2 SASEGT. As DNA, the CDR3 is TGTGCCAGCCATCAGCAGGGGGCTGGACAGCCCCAGCATTTT. Translation gives CASHQQGAGQPQHF.

This clonotype has a handful of counts. This chain links TRBV27 with TRBJ2-7; possibly TRBD1 for D (5 bases). There are 15 residues in the CDR3. Germline lookup yields CDR1 MNHEY and CDR2 SMNVEV (reference sequence). Between the trimmed V and J ends, which lost 3 bases and 2 bases, there was a span of 14 bases. CDR3 sequence: CASSFLTGSPYEQYF. The CDR3 DNA is TGTGCCAGCAGTTTTCTTACAGGAAGCCCCTACGAGCAGTACTTC.

This clonotype came up many times. At one boundary the junction diverges from the germline segment, which might be a read error. V usage is TRBV7-8 and J usage is TRBJ2-1; D perhaps matches TRBD1 (7 bases). Germline V lookup: CDR1 SGHVS, CDR2 FQNEAQ. The CDR3 consists of 15 residues. For the CDR3, the DNA is TGTGCCAGCAGCCTTAGCGGAGGGGGCTACGATGAGCAGTTCTTC. This translates into CASSLSGGGYDEQFF.

This clonotype was found a few times. The junction departs from germline at one end; a sequencing error may be responsible. The J gene is TRBJ2-1, the V gene TRBV7-3, with D perhaps TRBD1 (7 bases). Per germline, CDR1 SGHTA and CDR2 FQGTGA. This CDR3 is 16 amino acids long. CDR3 region: CASRLRGVRGFFEQFF. CDR3 nucleotide sequence: TGTGCCAGCAGATTAAGGGGGGTCAGGGGGTTCTTTGAGCAGTTCTTC.

This clonotype was picked up a small number of times. This chain connects TRBV19 to TRBJ2-3; a possible D gene is TRBD1 (5 bases). The germline V gene has CDR1 LNHDA and CDR2 SQIVND (reference sequence). Trimming cost V 3 bases and J 3 bases, with 10 bases left between them. The CDR3 covers 14 residues. The CDR3, as DNA: TGTGCCAGTAGTATCCTAAAGGGGACAGATACGCAGTATTTT. Translated: CASSILKGTDTQYF. The complete variable domain, with remaining parts taken from reference TRBV19 and TRBJ2-3, reads DGGITQSPKYLFRKEGQNVTLSCEQNLNHDAMYWYRQDPGQGLRLIYYSQIVNDFQKGDIAEGYSVSREKKESFPLTVTSAQKNPTAFYLCASSILKGTDTQYFGPGTRLTVL.